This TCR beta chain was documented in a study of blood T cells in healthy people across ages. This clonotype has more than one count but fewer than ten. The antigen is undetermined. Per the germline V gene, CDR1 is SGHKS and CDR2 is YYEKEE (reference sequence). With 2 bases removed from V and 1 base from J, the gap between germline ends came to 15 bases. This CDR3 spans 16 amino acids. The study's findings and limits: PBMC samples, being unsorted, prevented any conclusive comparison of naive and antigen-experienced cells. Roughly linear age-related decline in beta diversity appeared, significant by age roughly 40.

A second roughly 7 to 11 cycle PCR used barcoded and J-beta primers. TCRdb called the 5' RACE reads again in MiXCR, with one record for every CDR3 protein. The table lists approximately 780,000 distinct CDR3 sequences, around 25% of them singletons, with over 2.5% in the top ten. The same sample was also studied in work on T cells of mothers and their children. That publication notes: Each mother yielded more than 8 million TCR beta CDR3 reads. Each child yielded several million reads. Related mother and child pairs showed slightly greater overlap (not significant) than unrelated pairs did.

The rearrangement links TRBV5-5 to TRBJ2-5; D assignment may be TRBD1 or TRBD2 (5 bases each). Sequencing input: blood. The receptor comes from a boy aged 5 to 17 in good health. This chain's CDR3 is CASSLGAGAGQETQYF. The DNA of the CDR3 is TGTGCCAGCAGCTTAGGGGCCGGGGCAGGCCAAGAGACCCAGTACTTC.